This TCR beta chain was captured by sequencing in a study of T cell responses to AZD1222 COVID-19 vaccine. The overall study: Pooling was applied to second doses at about 4 or about 12 weeks.

To note about this clone: Its antigen is undetermined.

Using immunoSEQ multiplex PCR, the repertoire was profiled, and TCRdb retains in-frame clones only, with some absent. The sample contains 120,000 or so clones, 92% of which appear only once. Overall study findings and caveats: Without day 14 samples, only post-peak T cell repertoires were studied. Spike regions recognized by vaccine-associated CD4 TCRs spanned the protein, led by 160-218 and 743-854. Per reports, nearly half of all spike-specific TCRs target regions that are unmutated in variants.

Trimming cost V 3 bases and J 3 bases, with 8 bases left between them. CDR3 length equals 13 residues. Germline CDR1 reads KGHSH; CDR2 reads LQKENI. The sequence derives from an adult in good health. The sequenced sample was peripheral blood, obtained on day 0 of AZD1222 vaccination. J is TRBJ1-2 and V is TRBV18; possibly TRBD1 for D (6 bases). CDR3 in amino acids: CASSPGGHYGYTF. The CDR3 coding sequence is TGTGCCAGCTCACCGGGGGGGCACTATGGCTACACCTTC.